A single sample is the source of the 29 T cell receptor beta chains below, sequenced in a study of CXCR3-negative and CXCR3-positive naive CD8 T cells. Study observations and caveats: A higher hydrophobicity marked the TRB CDR3s of CXCR3-positive naive cells versus CXCR3-negative naive cells.

Their antigens remain unidentified. 5' RACE with UMI labels generated the TRB cDNA libraries. TCRdb derives one entry per CDR3 protein from the 5' RACE reads, leaving out DNA. The sample features about 86,000 distinct CDR3 sequences, with less than 1% in its top ten. Sequencing used naive CXCR3+ CD8+ T cells from blood. Stated subset: CD45RO-CCR7+CD27+CD95- naive CD8+ T cells expressing CXCR3 (TNR3+). These receptors were taken from a human donor in good health. Some clones in this sample may be carry-over from other donors' samples.

V and J are TRBV3-1 and TRBJ2-1; absent DNA, TCRdb's TRBD1 call cannot be checked. The CDR3 length is 17 residues. Germline values: CDR1 LGHDT, CDR2 YNNKEL (reference sequence). This chain's CDR3 is CASSQEGGTTSYNEQFF.

The chain employs TRBV7-8 and TRBJ2-2; TCRdb outputs TRBD1, but without DNA this stays unchecked. The CDR3 runs 17 residues. Germline loops: CDR1 SGHVS, CDR2 FQNEAQ. CDR3 loop: CASSLAFRQGEPGELFF.

Here the CDR3 reads CASSRQGSEFVGANVLTF. The chain employs TRBV6-2 or TRBV6-3 and TRBJ2-6; TCRdb's D gene call, TRBD1, goes unchecked for lack of DNA. The CDR3 length is 18 residues. Germline V lookup: CDR1 MNHEY, CDR2 SVGEGT.

CDR3 loop: CASSQRRDKDFYGYTF. The chain carries TRBV4-1 and TRBJ1-2; TCRdb indicates TRBD1, and absent DNA this call remains unverified. The germline CDR1 and CDR2 sequences are MGHRA and YSYEKL. There are 16 residues in the CDR3.

V usage is TRBV10-3 and J usage is TRBJ1-5; no DNA is available, so the TRBD1 call from TCRdb remains unchecked. The CDR3 consists of 16 residues. Germline CDR1 and CDR2: ENHRY and SYGVKD. This CDR3 reads CAISALWTGQGQPQHF.

J is TRBJ2-1 and V is TRBV15; the D call of TRBD1 rests on TCRdb alone, since no DNA is present to check it. CDR3 length: 15 residues. Germline values: CDR1 LNHNV, CDR2 YYDKDF (reference sequence). This CDR3 reads CATRGSDRDPNEQFF.

V usage is TRBV20-1 and J usage is TRBJ2-7. In germline, CDR1 is DFQATT, CDR2 SNEGSKA (reference sequence). The CDR3 runs to 14 residues. This CDR3 reads CSARDGGSSYEQYF.

The rearrangement links TRBV29-1 to TRBJ2-1. Germline V lookup: CDR1 SQVTM, CDR2 ANQGSEA. CDR3 length equals 13 residues. Here the CDR3 reads CSVEDWDYNEQFF.

The V gene is TRBV7-9, the J gene TRBJ2-7; TCRdb indicates TRBD2, and absent DNA this call remains unverified. Looked up from germline, CDR1 is SEHNR and CDR2 is FQNEAQ (reference sequence). The CDR3 is made up of 17 amino acids. The CDR3 protein is CASSFTSGRAGSYEQYF.

The CDR3 sequence is CASSEAKHYGYIF. The rearrangement joins TRBV2 to TRBJ1-2. There are 13 residues in the CDR3. Germline V lookup: CDR1 SNHLY, CDR2 FYNNEI.

The rearrangement joins TRBV12-3 or TRBV12-4 to TRBJ2-7; TCRdb's assignment of TRBD2 cannot be checked, as there is no DNA. CDR3 length: 14 residues. CDR3 protein: CASSPADREGEQYF.

The chain carries TRBV5-5 and TRBJ2-7; the TRBD1 assignment by TCRdb is unverifiable without DNA. In germline, CDR1 is SGHKS, CDR2 YYEKEE (reference sequence). CDR3 length: 14 residues. This chain's CDR3 is CASSLLRDRAEQYF.

The genes are TRBV12-3 or TRBV12-4 and TRBJ2-1. CDR3 length: 13 residues. The CDR3: CASRVIGFNEQFF.

The chain couples TRBV6-2 or TRBV6-3 to TRBJ2-4; TCRdb reports TRBD1, a call that lacks DNA to check it against. Germline values: CDR1 MNHEY, CDR2 SVGEGT. The CDR3 length is 12 residues. CDR3 amino acids: CASSSFREIQYF.

The chain recombines TRBV25-1 with TRBJ2-7; TCRdb lists TRBD1, though no DNA is available to test this call. CDR1 MGHDK and CDR2 SYGVNS come from the germline V gene. This CDR3 spans 13 amino acids. The CDR3 sequence: CASSEWGAYEQYF.

CDR3: CASSLISGNTIYF. V gene TRBV7-8 combines with J gene TRBJ1-3. The CDR3 is 13 residues long. In germline, CDR1 is SGHVS, CDR2 FQNEAQ. The complete variable domain, with remaining parts taken from reference TRBV7-8 and TRBJ1-3, reads GAGVSQSPRYKVAKRGQDVALRCDPISGHVSLFWYQQALGQGPEFLTYFQNEAQLDKSGLPSDRFFAERPEGSVSTLKIQRTQQEDSAVYLCASSLISGNTIYFGEGSWLTVV.

This CDR3 is CASSRRGGRERSNEQFF. V gene TRBV6-5 combines with J gene TRBJ2-1; the TCRdb D gene call, TRBD2, has no DNA to confirm it. CDR3 size: 17 residues. Germline CDR1 MNHEY, CDR2 SVGAGI.

The chain carries TRBV3-1 and TRBJ2-1; with no DNA, the TCRdb D assignment of TRBD2 cannot be verified. The CDR3 contains 16 residues. CDR1 and CDR2 (germline): LGHDT, YNNKEL (reference sequence). CDR3 residues: CASSPSLGFPDNEQFF.

The chain is built from TRBV5-4 and TRBJ2-1. Germline V gene sequence: CDR1 SGHNT, CDR2 YYREEE (reference sequence). The length of the CDR3 is 11 residues. CDR3 region: CASSLEDEQFF.

The chain joins TRBV5-1 to TRBJ1-5; TCRdb's D call, TRBD1, is unchecked because there is no DNA. The CDR3 spans 14 residues. Germline V gives CDR1 SGHRS, CDR2 YFSETQ. The CDR3 spells CASSLGEGSQPRHF.

The chain is built from TRBV28 and TRBJ2-7; absent DNA, TCRdb's TRBD1 call cannot be checked. The V gene's germline CDR1 is MDHEN and CDR2 SYDVKM. The CDR3 loop spans 12 amino acids. The chain's CDR3 is CASSRQGNEQYF.

The chain recombines TRBV19 with TRBJ2-1; TCRdb's D call of TRBD1 is untestable without DNA. There are 11 residues in the CDR3. The V gene's germline CDR1 is LNHDA and CDR2 SQIVND (reference sequence). CDR3 sequence: CASRYGGEQFF.

The chain carries TRBV20-1 and TRBJ1-1; TCRdb designates TRBD1, a call that cannot be tested without DNA. CDR3 length equals 14 residues. Germline lookup yields CDR1 DFQATT and CDR2 SNEGSKA (reference sequence). The CDR3 loop reads CSAVPGQVITEAFF.

This chain uses TRBV7-2 with TRBJ1-3. This CDR3 is 15 amino acids long. In germline, CDR1 is SGHTA, CDR2 FQGNSA. The CDR3: CASSLVANSGNTIYF.

This chain joins TRBV29-1 and TRBJ2-3. This CDR3 comprises 11 residues. CDR1 and CDR2 (germline): SQVTM, ANQGSEA. The CDR3 loop is CSVVWEDTQYF.

This chain uses TRBV7-2 with TRBJ2-1; TCRdb names TRBD2, which stays unverified in the absence of DNA. Germline CDR1 and CDR2: SGHTA and FQGNSA. The CDR3 extends over 13 amino acids. CDR3 loop: CASSLVGQAEQFF. The variable domain in full, with the rest retrieved from reference TRBV7-2 and TRBJ2-1, is GAGVSQSPSNKVTEKGKDVELRCDPISGHTALYWYRQSLGQGLEFLIYFQGNSAPDKSGLPSDRFSAERTGGSVSTLTIQRTQQEDSAVYLCASSLVGQAEQFFGPGTRLTVL.

The chain employs TRBV25-1 and TRBJ2-2. This CDR3 spans 13 amino acids. Germline V lookup: CDR1 MGHDK, CDR2 SYGVNS. This CDR3 is CASSSRQTGELFF.

The chain joins TRBV23-1 to TRBJ2-5; TCRdb reports TRBD1, a call that lacks DNA to check it against. TRBV23-1 is given ORF status, its function remaining uncertain. There are 15 residues in the CDR3. This CDR3 reads CASSHGTGGQETQYF.

This CDR3 is CASSLVRAGQTEAFF. The chain links TRBV7-9 to TRBJ1-1; TCRdb names TRBD1, which stays unverified in the absence of DNA. The CDR3 consists of 15 residues. The V gene's germline CDR1 is SEHNR and CDR2 FQNEAQ (reference sequence).